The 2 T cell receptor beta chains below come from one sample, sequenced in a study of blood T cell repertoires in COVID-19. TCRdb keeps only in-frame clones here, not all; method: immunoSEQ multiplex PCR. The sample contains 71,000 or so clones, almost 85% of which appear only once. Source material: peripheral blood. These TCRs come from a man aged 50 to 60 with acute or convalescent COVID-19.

CDR3 amino acids: CASSQGTSGRAVSGELFF. CDR3 nucleotides: TGCGCCAGCAGCCAAGGGACTAGCGGGAGGGCCGTTTCCGGGGAGCTGTTTTTT. This chain uses TRBV5-1 with TRBJ2-2, with 16 bases that match TRBD2. Germline trimming cut 4 bases from V and 6 bases from J; bases unmatched to any gene: 9. CDR1 is SGHRS, CDR2 YFSETQ, per germline. The CDR3 runs to 18 residues.

The CDR3 nucleotides are TGTGCCAGCAGCTTAGAGGGCGAGACCCAGTACTTC. Translation gives CASSLEGETQYF. The genes are TRBV11-3 and TRBJ2-5, with unresolved D. CDR1 is SGHNT and CDR2 is YENEEA in the germline V gene. The length of the CDR3 is 12 residues. The V end lost 0 bases, the J end lost 5 bases, and 4 bases lay between the germline ends. The full variable domain, in which reference TRBV11-3 and TRBJ2-5 provide the parts outside the CDR3, is EAGVVQSPRYKIIEKKQPVAFWCNPISGHNTLYWYLQNLGQGPELLIRYENEEAVDDSQLPKDRFSAERLKGVDSTLKIQPAELGDSAVYLCASSLEGETQYFGPGTRLLVL.